Each of the 14 T cell receptor beta chains below was sequenced from the same sample in a study of Tregs in tolerant kidney transplant recipients. This table comes from immunoSEQ multiplex PCR, and its TCRdb copy is limited to in-frame clones, with some not included. Among 30,000 or so clones listed, under 90% were seen once. Their specific antigens are unknown. Material: Tregs from blood cultured with allogeneic cells. These receptors were collected from a human donor in good health.

J is TRBJ1-5 and V is TRBV6-6; D not certain. The CDR3 is made up of 13 amino acids. V was trimmed by 6 bases and J by 3 bases, leaving 9 bases between them. Germline V gives CDR1 MNHNY, CDR2 SVGAGI (reference sequence). CDR3 amino acids: CASRRPNNQPQHF. The DNA of the CDR3 is TGTGCCAGCAGAAGACCGAACAATCAGCCCCAGCATTTT.

The chain combines TRBV7-8 with TRBJ2-7; D may be TRBD1 (6 bases). Germline-derived CDR1 and CDR2 are SGHVS and FQNEAQ. This CDR3 contains 14 residues. V dropped 5 bases and J dropped 2 bases, with 13 bases sitting between them. CDR3 nucleotides: TGTGCCAGCAGCCCGCGGACAGTAACCTACGAGCAGTACTTC. Residues: CASSPRTVTYEQYF.

The chain combines TRBV11-3 with TRBJ2-5; D unresolved. Germline CDR1 reads SGHNT; CDR2 reads YENEEA. V dropped 1 base and J dropped 2 bases, with 8 bases sitting between them. The CDR3 is 14 amino acids. The CDR3 spells CASSLGPPQETQYF. The CDR3 DNA follows: TGTGCCAGCAGCTTAGGGCCTCCTCAAGAGACCCAGTACTTC. The variable domain in full, completed from reference TRBV11-3 and TRBJ2-5, reads EAGVVQSPRYKIIEKKQPVAFWCNPISGHNTLYWYLQNLGQGPELLIRYENEEAVDDSQLPKDRFSAERLKGVDSTLKIQPAELGDSAVYLCASSLGPPQETQYFGPGTRLLVL.

The rearrangement links TRBV30 to TRBJ1-6; D is ambiguous. The CDR3 runs to 17 residues. The ends were cut back, 0 bases at V and 0 bases at J, with 12 bases in the middle. CDR1 GTSNPN and CDR2 SVGIG come from the germline V gene (reference sequence). In nucleotides, the CDR3 is TGTGCCTGGAGTGTATTTGGCGGGTCCTCCTATAATTCACCCCTCCACTTT. This codes for CAWSVFGGSSYNSPLHF.

This chain connects TRBV6-1 to TRBJ1-5; TRBD1 matches 7 bases. There are 15 residues in the CDR3. V was clipped by 6 bases and J by 5 bases; unmatched bases: 10. Per germline, CDR1 MNHNS and CDR2 SASEGT. The CDR3 region is CASSLPGTADQPQHF. CDR3 nucleotides: TGTGCCAGCAGCCTTCCCGGGACAGCAGATCAGCCCCAGCATTTT.

This rearrangement joins TRBV5-1 to TRBJ2-1; 8 nucleotides match TRBD2. Germline lookup yields CDR1 SGHRS and CDR2 YFSETQ. This CDR3 has 20 amino acids. V trimming: 4 bases; J trimming: 2 bases; junction bases outside the gene matches: 20. The CDR3 is CASSPRPTPHSGNAYNEQFF. In DNA form, the CDR3 reads TGCGCCAGCAGCCCGAGGCCCACCCCCCATAGCGGGAATGCCTACAATGAGCAGTTCTTC.

The V gene is TRBV7-3, the J gene TRBJ2-6; perhaps TRBD2 as D (5 bases). CDR3 length: 15 amino acids. The V gene's germline CDR1 is SGHTA and CDR2 FQGTGA. Trimming took off 5 bases at V and 2 bases at J, with 10 bases between the two ends. The CDR3 loop reads CASSLGGTGANVLTF. The CDR3 DNA is TGTGCCAGCAGCCTAGGAGGAACTGGGGCCAACGTCCTGACTTTC.

This clone turned up a few times. The chain joins TRBV28 to TRBJ2-7, with TRBD2 matching 9 bases. After removal of 5 bases from V and 5 bases from J, the junction contained 10 bases not matched to a gene. This CDR3 is 15 amino acids long. Germline-derived CDR1 and CDR2 are MDHEN and SYDVKM. This CDR3 is CASSRLTIAGDEQYF. CDR3 sequence (DNA): TGTGCCAGCAGTCGACTCACCATAGCGGGAGACGAGCAGTACTTC.

This sequence joins TRBV10-3 and TRBJ2-7; the match to TRBD2 covers 7 bases. Germline-derived CDR1 and CDR2 are ENHRY and SYGVKD. CDR3 length equals 13 residues. Unmatched junction bases numbered 2, after V lost 4 bases and J lost 2 bases. The CDR3 sequence is CAISGAGTYEQYF. CDR3 coding DNA: TGTGCCATCAGTGGAGCGGGGACCTACGAGCAGTACTTC.

This sequence joins TRBV5-1 and TRBJ1-2; D unclear. This CDR3 contains 15 residues. Germline-derived CDR1 and CDR2 are SGHRS and YFSETQ. The ends were cut back, 4 bases at V and 10 bases at J, with 23 bases in the middle. The CDR3 DNA is TGCGCCAGCAGCCCGGGGTTGAGGGCAGCTTCACTCTACACCTTC. Its translation: CASSPGLRAASLYTF.

This clone appeared once. The V call is TRBV10-3, the J call TRBJ1-1, with 7 bases that match TRBD1. Germline assignment: CDR1 ENHRY and CDR2 SYGVKD. CDR3 length: 13 amino acids. V was clipped by 6 bases and J by 4 bases; unmatched bases: 5. The CDR3 nucleotides read TGTGCCATCAGACAGGGGTTGGGCACTGAAGCTTTCTTT. Amino acids: CAIRQGLGTEAFF.

The chain links TRBV6-6 to TRBJ1-5; 7 positions agree with TRBD1. The CDR3 contains 13 residues. Germline V CDR1 and CDR2: MNHNY, SVGAGI (reference sequence). Trimming cost V 6 bases and J 6 bases; bases outside gene matches: 5. CDR3 residues: CASRQGMTQPQHF. DNA for the CDR3: TGTGCCAGCAGACAGGGGATGACTCAGCCCCAGCATTTT.

In this sample, this clone is medium-sized. The chain links TRBV7-9 to TRBJ2-1; the D gene could be TRBD1 or TRBD2 (5 bases each). Trimming cost V 4 bases and J 9 bases, with 19 bases left between them. The CDR3 totals 15 residues. Looked up from germline, CDR1 is SEHNR and CDR2 is FQNEAQ (reference sequence). The CDR3 is CASSSNRDPSSEQFF. CDR3 bases: TGTGCCAGCAGCTCCAACCGGGACCCCTCAAGTGAGCAGTTCTTC.

The chain carries TRBV5-1 and TRBJ2-3, with 8 nucleotides matching TRBD1. CDR3 length equals 16 residues. Unmatched junction bases numbered 4, after V lost 0 bases and J lost 1 base. Germline V gives CDR1 SGHRS, CDR2 YFSETQ. This CDR3 reads CASSLATGGGTDTQYF. The CDR3 region has the DNA TGCGCCAGCAGCTTGGCTACAGGGGGAGGCACAGATACGCAGTATTTT.